The following is a T cell receptor beta chain sequence with its context. Its antigen target is currently unknown. Per-nucleotide qualities are absent, and no much larger clonotype sits a single base away. Including cysteine and phenylalanine, the CDR3 has 13 amino acids. Kept here is only the CDR3 DNA, which spans 39 bases and is read in frame from base 1. Trimming removed 4 bases from V and 4 bases from J, leaving 7 bases between the germline ends. CDR1 MGHRA and CDR2 YSYEKL were looked up in the germline V gene. The cohort comprised more than 550 healthy bone marrow donors. At the time of sampling, all cohort members were nominally healthy, though unrecorded immune exposures were likely present. The donor was CMV seronegative and was included in the group of under 450 seronegative cohort members. A peripheral blood sample was provided by each donor, and peripheral blood mononuclear cells were used for TCR beta sequencing. The Qiagen DNeasy Blood Extraction Kit was used to extract genomic DNA from the blood cell samples.

Library generation was performed with the immunoSEQ multiplex PCR assay. For the multiplex PCR, a mixture combining 60 forward primers for TCR Vbeta segments and 13 reverse primers for TCR Jbeta segments was used. The CDR3 region of rearranged TCR beta genes was amplified from genomic DNA by a multiplex PCR assay. On the Illumina HiSeq System, the amplified TCR beta libraries were sequenced as 87-base-pair reads. The original methods were these. A later analysis counted about 80 million unique TCR beta chains across the approximately 700 repertoires, and roughly 11 million of these chains were shared by at least two donors. A nearest-neighbor algorithm error-corrected the raw reads and collapsed the reads into unique sequences, merging closely related sequences to remove PCR and sequencing errors. CDR3 sequences were aligned to IMGT reference sequences to assign V, D and J gene segments. For a sequence to be retained, a match of at least six nucleotides was required to both a V gene segment and a J gene segment. Rearrangements were called productive when the CDR3 lacked stop codons and stayed in frame with V and J; all others were non-productive. CDR3 was defined according to IMGT convention as the region running from the second conserved V-encoded cysteine to the conserved J-encoded phenylalanine. The earlier analysis of about 610 of the donors excluded sequences that lacked an unambiguous match to a single V gene segment. An earlier analysis of a few hundred of the donors classified V segments as functional when productive rearrangements were above 56.7% and as segregating when the standard deviation between donors was above 5%. A statistical classification framework was built for diagnosing cytomegalovirus status from the catalog of TCR beta chain sequences. In a later analysis, TCR nucleotide sequences were compared against IMGT/GENE-DB human TR gene sequences so that V and J genes could be assigned. A later analysis assigned CDR3 sequences and most-parsimonious VDJ recombination scenarios with the TCRdist pipeline. In a later analysis, every TCR beta chain was defined by the combination of its CDR3 amino acid sequence and its V-gene family, and reads without a unique V-gene family were dropped. A later analysis removed 550 to 650 highly shared, low-generation-probability nucleotide sequences to deal with suspected cross-contamination and a sequencing artifact. A later analysis calculated a clonal expansion index for each public chain from normalized within-repertoire ranks of inferred template counts. Generation probabilities in a later analysis came from a VDJ recombination model fitted to out-of-frame rearrangements, and those results were checked against IGoR. A later analysis scored TCR-TCR, TCR-HLA and TCR-CMV co-occurrence with hypergeometric tests, applying a repertoire-size bias correction to TCR pairs. In a later analysis, false discovery rates were estimated by permuting HLA or CMV assignments 20 times. In a later analysis, co-occurring TCRs were grouped using DBSCAN, with TCRdist sequence similarity added in when clustering inside HLA-allele-positive subsets. For co-occurrence clustering, repertoires with fewer than 30,000 or more than 120,000 public chains were excluded, along with five repertoires with anomalous nucleotide sharing. TCRdb took over this immuneACCESS table, retaining in-frame rearrangements with V and J assigned. Such tables are incomplete; in checked studies, under half of the missing clones stem from an unresolved V gene, and the remainder is unexplained. The V and J calls and the clone size are those of that table, but D and trimming were determined from the DNA. This sample has about 250,000 clones in its table, and 65% to 85% of those were observed once. The ten largest account for 2% to 2.5% of the sample.

This sample stems from a study of cytomegalovirus exposure and HLA in healthy donors (dated by TCRdb to the late 2010s). Turning to the overall study: An earlier analysis of roughly 630 of the donors reported 250 to 300 Gb of sequence data and more than 90 million unique TCR beta sequences from some 180 million T cells. HLA typing covered class I and class II loci at four-digit resolution. An earlier analysis of fewer than 700 of the donors applied high-throughput TCR beta sequencing to assess whether each TCR beta V gene segment acted as functional or pseudogenic. Every discovery cohort repertoire had been produced on one sequencing platform. In addition to the first cohort of hundreds of subjects, a separate validation cohort of 130 or so different subjects was used. Rather than using new phenotypic data, the later analysis identified candidate immune exposures from TCR beta sequences and from how often those sequences occurred across donors. Using immunosequencing, the study profiled T cell repertoires from 666 subjects and related those repertoires to cytomegalovirus serostatus. Typing coverage differed by locus: A, B, C, DRB1 and DQB1 were typed in about 629-640 donors, DQA1 in 522, DPA1 in some 610, and DPB1 in 472. Of the roughly 420 genotyped donors, over 80% were placed in the genetic ancestry cluster associated with self-reported Caucasian donors. Donor age, sex, ethnicity and CMV serostatus were compiled together with the repertoire data. To predict cytomegalovirus infection status, the study combined high-throughput TCR immunosequencing, statistical association of individual TCRs with disease status, and machine learning. To study patterns of TCR occurrence, a later analysis re-analyzed previously published TCR beta repertoires from 600 to 750 donors and added high-resolution HLA genotyping. Five DR-DQ haplotypes were handled as single units for association and clustering, since linkage in the cohort was strong. The study was designed to test whether signatures of past pathogen exposure could be identified by cataloging public T cell receptors. Around 300 gigabases of sequencing data and approximately 85 million unique TCR sequences were included in an early release covering about 600 HLA-typed donors. Genome-wide SNP genotypes for about 65% of the 666 donors were used in a later genetic analysis, which treated that subset as a discovery cohort. Among 300 to 500 genotyped donors of the cohort, an average of approximately 240,000 unique TCR beta nucleotide sequences was sequenced per donor, of which about 19% were non-productive.

The full study reports these points: Most TCR sequences were seen in very few donors, while some public TCRs were found in many individuals. In an earlier analysis of about 550 of the donors, most TCR beta V segments were observed in productive rearrangements about 87% or about 30% of the time, broadly matching IMGT annotations. Specific HLA alleles were associated with over 15,000 TCR beta sequences at a false discovery rate of 0.05 in a later analysis. In a later analysis, HLA-associated TCR beta chains showed more clonal expansion and lower generation probabilities than non-associated chains that were equally common. According to a later analysis, parvovirus B19, influenza, CMV and Epstein-Barr virus appeared linked to several top co-occurrence clusters. Sequencing depth was assumed to be roughly uniform across donors in the presence/absence analyses, though that assumption may not hold. Because the 87-base-pair reads could not distinguish some IMGT-functional V segments, including TRBV6-2 and TRBV6-3, those segments were excluded. It was suggested by the authors that the approach could potentially be generalized to other disease states and immunological phenotypes. Because HLA typing was unavailable for some donors at each locus, only the typed subset was used in association tests. The study listed 150 to 200 TCR beta chains as associated with cytomegalovirus. A few of the identified cytomegalovirus-associated TCR beta chains were confirmed in vitro to be specific for cytomegalovirus antigens. The classifier was reported to diagnose cytomegalovirus status with high specificity and sensitivity in both the original cohort and the validation cohort. Immune exposure information for the cohort was limited to CMV serostatus. Approximately 18 rarely observed V segments, including chromosome 9 orphons, were excluded from the earlier analysis of a few hundred of the donors because counts were too low. Correlated functional status among segregating V segments might reflect linkage disequilibrium, but an unknown experimental factor could not be ruled out. According to a later analysis, TCR association rates differed among HLA loci, with DRB1 alleles showing the most associated TCRs and HLA-C alleles showing the fewest. An association between a missense DCLRE1C variant and V-gene and J-gene trimming of TCR beta chains was found in a later genetic analysis and replicated in an independent cohort. A cluster of highly shared sequence variants was judged likely to be a technical artifact of the sequencing pipeline. A later analysis found that most CMV-associated TCR beta chains appeared HLA-restricted, with HLA associations seemingly driven largely by CMV exposure. When HLA alleles, especially DR and DQ, strongly co-occurred, attributing TCR associations to individual alleles was difficult. A later genetic analysis reported fewer N-insertions in productive TCRs among donors in an Asian-associated ancestry cluster than the roughly 700-donor mean. Only TCR beta chains were sequenced in this cohort, and the absence of alpha or paired-chain data limited detectable features. A further reported finding was that TCR beta sequences accurately predicted the HLA-A and HLA-B alleles for most subjects in the first cohort.

The sequence came from a female donor in good health and CMV-seronegative. The rearrangement joined TRBV4-1 to TRBJ1-4, with the D gene call left open. The material sequenced was PBMCs. The CDR3 protein sequence reads: CASSLAVNEKLFF. The DNA sequence is as follows: TGCGCCAGCAGCCTGGCAGTTAATGAAAAACTGTTTTTT.